Listed below are T cell receptor beta chains from one sample, sequenced in a study of cytomegalovirus exposure and HLA in healthy donors. Method: immunoSEQ multiplex PCR; TCRdb's copy keeps in-frame clones and lacks some. The profile covers about 150,000 clones, with roughly 80% appearing a single time and around 3.6% taken by the ten largest. Sample: PBMCs. These receptors were collected from a woman aged 40 to 50 in good health and CMV-seronegative. Each CDR3 is given with its conserved first and last residue. The D gene is left open where the match is weak. Clone sizes are given selectively: once, few, many, or a class where the clone is expanded.

d_call	clone_size	v_call	j_call	cdr3_aa	cdr3_nt
-	once	TRBV28	TRBJ1-2	CASSLRQDGGYTF	TGTGCCAGCAGTCTCAGACAGGATGGGGGCTACACCTTC
-	-	TRBV2	TRBJ2-7	CASSDMTFSYEQYF	TGTGCCAGCAGTGACATGACATTCTCCTACGAGCAGTACTTC
-	-	TRBV13	TRBJ2-5	CASSSGGRGETQYF	TGTGCCAGCAGCTCGGGGGGCCGGGGAGAGACCCAGTACTTC
-	-	TRBV9	TRBJ1-2	CASRRDGYTF	TGTGCCAGCAGGAGGGATGGCTACACCTTC
-	-	TRBV6-1	TRBJ2-3	CASSFSPDTQYF	TGTGCCAGCAGCTTCAGTCCCGATACGCAGTATTTT
-	once	TRBV27	TRBJ2-1	CASSLIDNEQFF	TGTGCCAGCAGTTTAATAGACAATGAGCAGTTCTTC
TRBD2	-	TRBV11-2	TRBJ2-7	CASRISGRGTYEQYF	TGTGCCAGCAGGATTAGCGGGAGAGGGACCTACGAGCAGTACTTC
-	-	TRBV5-1	TRBJ2-7	CASSSLQGGGEQYF	TGCGCCAGCAGCTCCCTCCAAGGGGGGGGCGAGCAGTACTTC
-	once	TRBV19	TRBJ2-7	CASSGVYEQYF	TGTGCCAGTAGTGGAGTCTACGAGCAGTACTTC
TRBD1	-	TRBV6-6	TRBJ1-5	CASSYAGTGGHQPQHF	TGTGCCAGCAGTTACGCCGGGACAGGGGGCCATCAGCCCCAGCATTTT
-	-	TRBV30	TRBJ2-3	CAWGAFGRTADTQYF	TGTGCCTGGGGGGCGTTCGGGAGAACAGCAGATACGCAGTATTTT
-	once	TRBV5-8	TRBJ1-2	CASSLGERAGSGYTF	TGTGCCAGCAGCTTGGGGGAACGAGCGGGGTCTGGCTACACCTTC
TRBD1	-	TRBV10-3	TRBJ1-2	CAISSQGATNGYTF	TGTGCCATCAGCTCTCAGGGGGCTACTAATGGCTACACCTTC
TRBD2	-	TRBV30	TRBJ2-1	CAWSAPRGSNEQFF	TGTGCCTGGAGTGCCCCTCGCGGGAGCAATGAGCAGTTCTTC
TRBD1	few	TRBV7-2	TRBJ2-3	CASSHRQGKADTQYF	TGTGCCAGCAGCCATCGACAGGGTAAAGCAGATACGCAGTATTTT
TRBD2	-	TRBV5-5	TRBJ2-5	CASSLGGGQNQETQYF	TGTGCCAGCAGCTTGGGGGGAGGGCAGAACCAAGAGACCCAGTACTTC
TRBD1	-	TRBV7-8	TRBJ1-1	CASRRTGGTEAFF	TGTGCCAGCAGACGGACAGGGGGGACTGAAGCTTTCTTT
TRBD1	-	TRBV5-6	TRBJ2-2	CASTFLSTGALSNTGELFF	TGTGCCAGCACCTTCCTTAGTACAGGGGCGCTGTCGAACACCGGGGAGCTGTTTTTT
TRBD2	-	TRBV19	TRBJ2-6	CASISTSGSGAGANVLTF	TGTGCCAGTATTTCGACTAGCGGGAGTGGGGCTGGGGCCAACGTCCTGACTTTC
TRBD1	few	TRBV10-3	TRBJ1-1	CATTGEGTEAFF	TGTGCCACCACAGGGGAAGGCACTGAAGCTTTCTTT
-	-	TRBV11-2	TRBJ1-6	CASSFKSSYNSPLHF	TGTGCCAGCAGCTTTAAGAGCTCCTATAATTCACCCCTCCACTTT
-	once	TRBV5-1	TRBJ1-1	CASSYRVGTEAFF	TGCGCCAGCAGCTACAGGGTTGGGACTGAAGCTTTCTTT
-	-	TRBV5-1	TRBJ1-2	CASSLDGGGYTF	TGCGCCAGCAGCTTGGATGGAGGTGGCTACACCTTC
-	-	TRBV13	TRBJ2-7	CASSLGLRGGGSHEQYF	TGTGCCAGCAGCTTAGGCCTTCGGGGAGGAGGCAGCCACGAGCAGTACTTC
-	-	TRBV11-3	TRBJ1-4	CASSLDREKLFF	TGTGCCAGCAGCTTAGATCGGGAAAAACTGTTTTTT
TRBD1	-	TRBV5-4	TRBJ1-2	CASSTRPLPGTGVGYTF	TGTGCCAGCAGCACTAGACCCCTACCCGGGACAGGGGTTGGCTACACCTTC
-	-	TRBV19	TRBJ1-1	CASSMGGSTEAFF	TGTGCCAGTAGTATGGGGGGTAGTACTGAAGCTTTCTTT
-	-	TRBV5-1	TRBJ1-6	CASRAQDSLSGSPLHF	TGCGCCAGCAGGGCACAGGACAGTCTCTCGGGTTCACCCCTCCACTTT
TRBD1	few	TRBV27	TRBJ2-7	CASSPMGGDRAPFYEQYF	TGTGCCAGCAGTCCCATGGGAGGGGACAGGGCTCCCTTCTACGAGCAGTACTTC
-	-	TRBV30	TRBJ2-7	CAWSRGWEDEQYF	TGTGCCTGGTCCAGGGGGTGGGAGGACGAGCAGTACTTC
-	-	TRBV6-5	TRBJ2-7	CASGAPGGVYEQYF	TGTGCCAGCGGAGCCCCGGGCGGGGTCTACGAGCAGTACTTC
TRBD2	-	TRBV9	TRBJ2-7	CASSVVAGTEHEQYF	TGTGCCAGCAGCGTAGTAGCGGGGACGGAGCACGAGCAGTACTTC
-	-	TRBV7-2	TRBJ2-1	CASSLHSAYNEQFF	TGTGCCAGCAGCTTACACTCGGCCTACAATGAGCAGTTCTTC
-	-	TRBV6-5	TRBJ1-4	CASARGNLREKLFF	TGTGCCAGCGCGAGAGGGAATTTGAGGGAAAAACTGTTTTTT
-	-	TRBV18	TRBJ1-1	CASSSGRNTEAFF	TGTGCCAGCAGTTCCGGGAGGAACACTGAAGCTTTCTTT
TRBD2	-	TRBV4-1	TRBJ2-1	CASSQVGRGGTDEQFF	TGCGCCAGCAGCCAAGTGGGTCGCGGGGGGACCGATGAGCAGTTCTTC